This T cell receptor beta chain appears in the sequencing data of a study of OX40 agonist ivuxolimab in advanced cancers. Autoimmune disease history or systemic immunosuppression barred patients. Baseline was the first blood sampling point, followed by cycle 4 day 1 and cycle 7 day 1. V was cut by 4 bases and J by 0 bases, with 13 bases left in between. The CDR3 runs to 15 residues. CDR1 MNHNS and CDR2 SASEGT come from the germline V gene. The data were produced by immunoSEQ multiplex PCR, yet TCRdb's version contains in-frame clones alone and is incomplete. Among about 53,000 clones, roughly three quarters were seen once, and the ten largest hold more than 2%. As for this clone: The antigen is unknown.

Regarding the study as a whole: Some of the lowest clonal expansion was seen in partial responders at 0.1-3.0 mg/kg. Within 6 weeks, CD4+ and CD8+ blood T cells expanded clonally at 0.1 to 3.0 mg/kg.

The receptor's source is an adult with an advanced solid tumor such as melanoma, head and neck, liver or kidney cancer. The chain couples TRBV6-1 to TRBJ2-7; D remains unclear. The sample here was CD4+ or CD8+ T cells sorted from blood, taken in a trial of the OX40 agonist ivuxolimab. CDR3 coding DNA: TGTGCCAGCAGTGGGGCGTCCTTCAGCTCCTACGAGCAGTACTTC. It translates to CASSGASFSSYEQYF.